This T cell receptor beta chain was identified in a study of CD8 T cells in ankylosing spondylitis. Study conclusions and caveats: One TCR beta motif, made up of fewer than 10 highly homologous variants, appeared characteristic of ankylosing spondylitis blood. Within matched ankylosing spondylitis synovial fluid, disease-linked clones were reportedly significantly enriched. Peripheral blood held disease-linked clones only at relatively low frequency, and these were CD8+.

Trimming cost V 0 bases and J 6 bases, with 10 bases left between them. The CDR3 covers 13 residues. Germline CDR1 and CDR2: SGHKS and YYEKEE (reference sequence). Points on this clonotype: Its antigen remains unknown.

As the method for making TCR beta libraries, quantitative 5'-RACE with molecular barcodes was used. TCRdb passed the 5' RACE reads through MiXCR, listing each CDR3 protein once. This sample has roughly 250,000 distinct CDR3 sequences; approximately 9% occur once, and the top ten carry over 6.5%. This clonotype was sampled from a male donor with ankylosing spondylitis or in good health (not recorded which). The specimen sequenced was blood, either unsorted or a sorted T cell fraction (not recorded which). The rearrangement joins TRBV5-5 to TRBJ2-7; D is unresolved. In DNA form, the CDR3 reads TGTGCCAGCAGCTTGGACTGGGGTTCCGAGCAGTACTTC. This sequence encodes CASSLDWGSEQYF.